This T cell receptor (beta chain) was captured by sequencing in a study of CD8+ T cells in alopecia areata. CDR1 and CDR2 from the germline V gene are SGHNT and YYREEE (reference sequence). This CDR3 spans 14 amino acids. V gave up 3 bases and J gave up 2 bases, with 6 bases separating them. The treatment here: oral pan-JAK inhibitor, 5-10 mg twice daily. Extracted RNA was reverse transcribed, and the resulting cDNA served as sequencing template. Libraries were prepared by immunoSEQ multiplex PCR; TCRdb keeps only in-frame clonotypes and omits some of them. This table holds approximately 190,000 clones, 58% found once.

The receptor comes from a human donor with alopecia areata. Specimen: CD4+ T cells sorted from blood, collected at week 24, from a patient treated with tofacitinib. The rearrangement uses TRBV5-4 and TRBJ2-6; unclear D gene. In DNA form, the CDR3 reads TGTGCCAGCAGCTCTCAAACTGGGGCCAACGTCCTGACTTTC. It is translated as CASSSQTGANVLTF. Filled out from reference TRBV5-4 and TRBJ2-6, the complete variable domain reads ETGVTQSPTHLIKTRGQQVTLRCSSQSGHNTVSWYQQALGQGPQFIFQYYREEENGRGNFPPRFSGLQFPNYSSELNVNALELDDSALYLCASSSQTGANVLTFGAGSRLTVL.